This T cell receptor (beta chain) was sequenced in a study of cytomegalovirus exposure and HLA in healthy donors. The wider study: There were 117 million unique TCR beta sequences, drawn from some 180 million T cells, in an earlier analysis.

The V gene's germline CDR1 is SGDLS and CDR2 YYNGEE. The V gene end was trimmed by 1 base and the J gene end by 1 base; junction bases not matched to a gene: 1. The CDR3 is 16 residues long. Primers: 60 Vbeta forward and 13 Jbeta reverse. Profiled with immunoSEQ multiplex PCR; TCRdb holds only in-frame clones, not every one. The top ten hold 2% to 2.5% of the sample, which has approximately 130,000 clones, around 86% seen once. Study observations and caveats: V- and J-gene trimming in TCR beta was tied to a missense DCLRE1C variant by an analysis performed later.

Regarding this clone: Its antigen remains unknown.

This TCR came from a woman aged 40 to 50 in good health and CMV-seronegative. What was sequenced was PBMCs. This chain connects TRBV9 to TRBJ2-2; TRBD1 matches 10 bases. The CDR3, as DNA: TGTGCCAGCAGCGTAAGGACAGGGGGGAACACCGGGGAGCTGTTTTTT. Its translation is CASSVRTGGNTGELFF.